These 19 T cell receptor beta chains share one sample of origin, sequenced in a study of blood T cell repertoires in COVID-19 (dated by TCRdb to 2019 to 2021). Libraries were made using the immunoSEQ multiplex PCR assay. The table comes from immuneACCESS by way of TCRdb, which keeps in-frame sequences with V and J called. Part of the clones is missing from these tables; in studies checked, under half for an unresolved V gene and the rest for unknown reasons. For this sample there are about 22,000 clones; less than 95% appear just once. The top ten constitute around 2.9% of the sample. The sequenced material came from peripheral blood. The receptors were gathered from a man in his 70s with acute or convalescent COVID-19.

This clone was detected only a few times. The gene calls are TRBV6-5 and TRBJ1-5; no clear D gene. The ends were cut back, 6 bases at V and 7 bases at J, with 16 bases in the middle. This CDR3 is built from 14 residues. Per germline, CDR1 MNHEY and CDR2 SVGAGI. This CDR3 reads CASSYTTRVQPQHF. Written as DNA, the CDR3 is TGTGCCAGCAGCTATACTACGAGGGTGCAGCCCCAGCATTTT.

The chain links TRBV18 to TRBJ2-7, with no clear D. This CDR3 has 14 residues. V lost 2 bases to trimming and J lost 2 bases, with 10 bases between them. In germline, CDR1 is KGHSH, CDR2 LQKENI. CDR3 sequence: CASSPRWSPYEQYF. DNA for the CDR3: TGTGCCAGCTCACCAAGGTGGAGCCCCTACGAGCAGTACTTC.

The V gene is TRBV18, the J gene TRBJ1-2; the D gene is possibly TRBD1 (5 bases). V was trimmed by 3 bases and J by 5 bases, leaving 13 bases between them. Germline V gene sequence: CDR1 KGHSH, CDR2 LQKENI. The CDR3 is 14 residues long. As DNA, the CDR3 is TGTGCCAGCTCACCGGAGGGCAGGGATTATGGCTACACCTTC. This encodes CASSPEGRDYGYTF. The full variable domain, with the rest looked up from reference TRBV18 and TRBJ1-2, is NAGVMQNPRHLVRRRGQEARLRCSPMKGHSHVYWYRQLPEEGLKFMVYLQKENIIDESGMPKERFSAEFPKEGPSILRIQQVVRGDSAAYFCASSPEGRDYGYTFGSGTRLTVV.

The CDR3 DNA sequence: TGTGCCAGCAGCTCACAGTCGGAGGGGTTCTACGAGCAGTACTTC. Translation: CASSSQSEGFYEQYF. The chain has TRBV5-5 and TRBJ2-7; the D gene is possibly TRBD2 (6 bases). The CDR3 length is 15 residues. Germline V CDR1 and CDR2: SGHKS, YYEKEE (reference sequence). V was trimmed by 3 bases and J by 3 bases, leaving 16 bases between them.

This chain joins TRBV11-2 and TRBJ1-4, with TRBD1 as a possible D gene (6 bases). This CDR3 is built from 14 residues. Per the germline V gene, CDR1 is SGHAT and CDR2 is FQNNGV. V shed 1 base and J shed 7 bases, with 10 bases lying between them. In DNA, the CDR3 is TGTGCCAGCAGCTTAGGCAGGGGTTCTGAAAAACTGTTTTTT. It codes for CASSLGRGSEKLFF.

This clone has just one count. In DNA, the CDR3 is TGTGCCAGCGGTACAGGGGAAGAGACCCAGTACTTC. Translation: CASGTGEETQYF. The V and J genes are TRBV11-1 and TRBJ2-5; 7 positions agree with TRBD1. The CDR3 totals 12 residues. In germline, CDR1 is SGHAT, CDR2 FQDESV (reference sequence). V dropped 8 bases and J dropped 3; count of bases not matched to a gene: 3.

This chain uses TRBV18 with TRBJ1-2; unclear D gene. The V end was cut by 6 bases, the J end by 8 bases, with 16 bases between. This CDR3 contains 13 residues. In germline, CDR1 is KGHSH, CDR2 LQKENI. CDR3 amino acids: CASSSQEQSGYTF. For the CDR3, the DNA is TGTGCCAGCTCGTCACAAGAACAGTCGGGCTACACCTTC.

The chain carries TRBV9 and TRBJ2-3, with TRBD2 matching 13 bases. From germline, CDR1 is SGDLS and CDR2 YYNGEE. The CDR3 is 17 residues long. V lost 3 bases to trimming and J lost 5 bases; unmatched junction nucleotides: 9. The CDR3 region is CASSAPTSGRAEDTQYF. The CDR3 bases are TGTGCCAGCAGCGCACCTACTAGCGGGAGGGCTGAAGATACGCAGTATTTT. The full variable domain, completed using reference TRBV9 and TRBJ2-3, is DSGVTQTPKHLITATGQRVTLRCSPRSGDLSVYWYQQSLDQGLQFLIQYYNGEERAKGNILERFSAQQFPDLHSELNLSSLELGDSALYFCASSAPTSGRAEDTQYFGPGTRLTVL.

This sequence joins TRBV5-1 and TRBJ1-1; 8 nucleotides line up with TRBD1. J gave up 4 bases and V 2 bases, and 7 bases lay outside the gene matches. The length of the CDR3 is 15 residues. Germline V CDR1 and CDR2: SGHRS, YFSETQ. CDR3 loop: CASSFSGGAGTEAFF. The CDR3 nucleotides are TGCGCCAGCAGCTTCTCAGGGGGCGCGGGCACTGAAGCTTTCTTT.

CDR3 sequence reads: CASSSGLAGLQRQFF. The DNA for the CDR3 is TGTGCCAGCAGTTCCGGTCTAGCGGGACTTCAGCGGCAGTTCTTC. The genes are TRBV6-5 and TRBJ2-1; 9 nucleotides match TRBD2. CDR1 is MNHEY and CDR2 is SVGAGI in the germline V gene. V shed 4 bases, J shed 12 bases, and the junction held 13 bases outside the gene matches. This CDR3 has 15 residues.

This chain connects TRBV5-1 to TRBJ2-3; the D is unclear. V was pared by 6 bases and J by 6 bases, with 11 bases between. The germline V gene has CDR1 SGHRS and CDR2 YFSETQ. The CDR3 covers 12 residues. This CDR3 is CASTLGPDTQYF. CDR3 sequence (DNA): TGCGCCAGCACCCTAGGTCCGGATACGCAGTATTTT.

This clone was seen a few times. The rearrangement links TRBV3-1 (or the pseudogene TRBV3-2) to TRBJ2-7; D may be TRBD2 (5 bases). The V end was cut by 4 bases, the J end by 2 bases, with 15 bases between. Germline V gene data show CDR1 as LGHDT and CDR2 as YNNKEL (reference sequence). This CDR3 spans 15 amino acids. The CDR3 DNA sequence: TGTGCCAGCAGCCGTCGGGGTTCGGTAACCTACGAGCAGTACTTC. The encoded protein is CASSRRGSVTYEQYF.

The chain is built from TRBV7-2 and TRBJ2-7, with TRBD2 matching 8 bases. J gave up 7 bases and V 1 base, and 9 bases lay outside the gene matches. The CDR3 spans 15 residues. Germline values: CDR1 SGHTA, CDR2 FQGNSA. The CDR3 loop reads CASSLVQAGELEQYF. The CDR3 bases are TGTGCCAGCAGCTTAGTTCAAGCGGGAGAATTGGAGCAGTACTTC. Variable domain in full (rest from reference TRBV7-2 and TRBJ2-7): GAGVSQSPSNKVTEKGKDVELRCDPISGHTALYWYRQSLGQGLEFLIYFQGNSAPDKSGLPSDRFSAERTGGSVSTLTIQRTQQEDSAVYLCASSLVQAGELEQYFGPGTRLTVT.

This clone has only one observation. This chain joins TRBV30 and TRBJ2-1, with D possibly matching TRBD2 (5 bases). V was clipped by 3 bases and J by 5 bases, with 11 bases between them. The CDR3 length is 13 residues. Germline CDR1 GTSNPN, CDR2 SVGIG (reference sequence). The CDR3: CAWRTRVHNEQFF. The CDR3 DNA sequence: TGTGCCTGGAGGACGCGGGTCCACAATGAGCAGTTCTTC. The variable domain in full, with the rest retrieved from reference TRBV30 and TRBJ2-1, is SQTIHQWPATLVQPVGSPLSLECTVEGTSNPNLYWYRQAAGRGLQLLFYSVGIGQISSEVPQNLSASRPQDRQFILSSKKLLLSDSGFYLCAWRTRVHNEQFFGPGTRLTVL.

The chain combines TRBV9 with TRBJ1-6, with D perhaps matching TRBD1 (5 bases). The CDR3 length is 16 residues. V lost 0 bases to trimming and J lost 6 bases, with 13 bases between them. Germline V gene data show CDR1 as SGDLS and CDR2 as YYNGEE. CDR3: CASSVGTDKRNSPLHF. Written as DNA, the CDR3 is TGTGCCAGCAGCGTAGGGACGGACAAACGTAATTCACCCCTCCACTTT.

The CDR3 loop reads CAWSTPGQTRPGQPQHF. As DNA, the CDR3 is TGTGCCTGGAGTACTCCAGGGCAGACCCGCCCAGGTCAGCCCCAGCATTTT. The chain recombines TRBV30 with TRBJ1-5, with TRBD1 as a possible D gene (5 bases). Germline V gene lookup returns CDR1 GTSNPN and CDR2 SVGIG (reference sequence). This CDR3 region has 17 residues. The ends were cut back, 2 bases at V and 6 bases at J, with 23 bases in the middle.

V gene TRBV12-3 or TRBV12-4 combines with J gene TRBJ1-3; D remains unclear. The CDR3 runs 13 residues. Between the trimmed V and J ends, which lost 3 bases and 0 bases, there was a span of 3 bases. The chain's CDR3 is CASSFSSGNTIYF. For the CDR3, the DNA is TGTGCCAGCAGTTTCAGCTCTGGAAACACCATATATTTT.

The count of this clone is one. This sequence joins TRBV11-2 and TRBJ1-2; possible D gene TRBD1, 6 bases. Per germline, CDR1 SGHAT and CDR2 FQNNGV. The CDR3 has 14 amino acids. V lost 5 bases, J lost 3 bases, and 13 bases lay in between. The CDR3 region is CASSPGGAHYGYTF. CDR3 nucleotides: TGTGCCAGCAGCCCTGGGGGGGCTCACTATGGCTACACCTTC.

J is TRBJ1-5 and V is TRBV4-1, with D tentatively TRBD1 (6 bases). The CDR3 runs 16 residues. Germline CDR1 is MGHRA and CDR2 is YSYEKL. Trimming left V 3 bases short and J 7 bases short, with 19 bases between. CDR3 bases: TGCGCCAGCAGCCATGTCCCTACAGGGAATGGACAGCCCCAGCATTTT. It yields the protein CASSHVPTGNGQPQHF.